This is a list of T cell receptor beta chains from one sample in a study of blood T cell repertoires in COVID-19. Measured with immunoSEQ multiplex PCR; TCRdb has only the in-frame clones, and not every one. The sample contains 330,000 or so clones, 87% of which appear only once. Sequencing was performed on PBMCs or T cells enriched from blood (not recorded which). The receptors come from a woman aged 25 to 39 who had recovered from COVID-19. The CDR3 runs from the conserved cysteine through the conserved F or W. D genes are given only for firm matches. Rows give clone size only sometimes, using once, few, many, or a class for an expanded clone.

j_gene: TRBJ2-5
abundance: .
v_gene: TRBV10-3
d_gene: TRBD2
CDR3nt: TGTGCCATCAGTGAGCACCTTTCGACTAGCAAAGAGACCCAGTACTTC
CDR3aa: CAISEHLSTSKETQYF

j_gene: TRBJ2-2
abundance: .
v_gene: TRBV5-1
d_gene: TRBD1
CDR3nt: TGCGCCAGCAGCACCGGGACAGGGTATACCGGGGAGCTGTTTTTT
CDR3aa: CASSTGTGYTGELFF

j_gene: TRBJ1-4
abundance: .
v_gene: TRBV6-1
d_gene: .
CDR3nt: TGTGCCAGCAGTGAAATAGGACAGAATGAAAAACTGTTTTTT
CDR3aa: CASSEIGQNEKLFF

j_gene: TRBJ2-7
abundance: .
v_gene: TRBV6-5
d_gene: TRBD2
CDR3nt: TGTGCCAGCAGTTACTCGAGCGGGGGTGGGTCCTACGAGCAGTACTTC
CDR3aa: CASSYSSGGGSYEQYF

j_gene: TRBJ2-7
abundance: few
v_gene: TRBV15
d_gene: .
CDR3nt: TGTGCCACCAGCAGCCTCATGGGAGTCTTCCACGAGCAGTACTTC
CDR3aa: CATSSLMGVFHEQYF

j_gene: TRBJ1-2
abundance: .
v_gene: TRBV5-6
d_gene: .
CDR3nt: TGTGCCAGCAGCTTGAACGGGGAATATGGCTACACCTTC
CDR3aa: CASSLNGEYGYTF

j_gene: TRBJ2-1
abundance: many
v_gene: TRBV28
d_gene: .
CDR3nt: TGTGCCAGCAGTAGCACTAGGCAGCAGTTCTTC
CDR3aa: CASSSTRQQFF

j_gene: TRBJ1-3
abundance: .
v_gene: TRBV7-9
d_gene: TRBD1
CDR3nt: TGTGCCAGCACCGGGACAGGCCCTAGTTTCTCTGGAAACACCATATATTTT
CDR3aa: CASTGTGPSFSGNTIYF

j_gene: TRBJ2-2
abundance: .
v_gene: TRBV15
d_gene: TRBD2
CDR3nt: TGTGCCACCGGGACTATAAACACCGGGGAGCTGTTTTTT
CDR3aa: CATGTINTGELFF

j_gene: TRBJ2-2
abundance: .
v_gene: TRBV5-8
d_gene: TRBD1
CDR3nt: TGTGCCAGCAGCTTGGGACAGGGTCTCGCCGGGGAGCTGTTTTTT
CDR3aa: CASSLGQGLAGELFF